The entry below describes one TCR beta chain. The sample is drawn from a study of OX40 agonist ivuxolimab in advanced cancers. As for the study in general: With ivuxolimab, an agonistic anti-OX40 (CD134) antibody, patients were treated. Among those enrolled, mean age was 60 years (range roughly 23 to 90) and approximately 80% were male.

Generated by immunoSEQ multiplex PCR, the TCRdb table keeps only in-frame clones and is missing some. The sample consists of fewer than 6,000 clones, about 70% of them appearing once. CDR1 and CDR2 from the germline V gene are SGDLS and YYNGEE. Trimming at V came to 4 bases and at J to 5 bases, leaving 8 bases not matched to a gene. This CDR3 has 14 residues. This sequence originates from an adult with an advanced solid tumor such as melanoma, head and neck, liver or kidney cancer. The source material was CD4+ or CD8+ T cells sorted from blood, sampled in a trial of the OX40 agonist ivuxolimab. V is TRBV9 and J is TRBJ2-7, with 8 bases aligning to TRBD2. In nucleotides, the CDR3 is TGTGCCAGCAGCCCCACCGGGACTAGGCACGAGCAGTACTTC. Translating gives CASSPTGTRHEQYF.